The rows below give T cell receptor beta chains drawn from one sample of a study of cytomegalovirus exposure and HLA in healthy donors. Profiling relied on immunoSEQ multiplex PCR, and the TCRdb table lists in-frame clones only, not all of them. Of approximately 130,000 clones in the sample, around 81% are singletons; the top ten hold about 0.74%. Specimen: PBMCs. The receptors come from a young man in good health and CMV-seronegative. Both conserved end residues are part of each CDR3. Fields, in order: V gene, CDR3 protein.

>TRBV28
CASSPDRRNTEAFF
>TRBV27
CATQTGNTIYF
>TRBV27
CASSLTVSGVNIQYF
>TRBV7-9
CASSLVGQDNSPLHF
>TRBV5-6
CASSLPGVKETQYF
>TRBV6-6
CASRPGTGPQPQHF
>TRBV11-3
CASSLSGRAADTQYF
>TRBV15
CATRGAGRLYGYTF
>TRBV7-2
CASSLDGGVRETQYF
>TRBV27
CASSPKLHRQGTDTQYF
>TRBV4-3
CASSQDRGENEQYF
>TRBV11-2
CASSSRRTGLYNEQFF
>TRBV5-1
CASSLGGRREQYF
>TRBV4-3
CASGDHPSGQGAGGYTF
>TRBV27
CASSLSQSTYNEQFF
>TRBV2
CASSGAGLCTDTQYF
>TRBV10-3
CAISESTGPYEQYF
>TRBV19
CASGGYPYGYTF
>TRBV6-1
CASYRGTNEKLFF
>TRBV5-4
CASYILGEAFF
>TRBV10-3
CAISGEREQYF
>TRBV4-3
CASSQDYPRGREPQHF
>TRBV5-8
CASRNGAGKTNQPQHF
>TRBV5-6
CASSLAGTGGGYTF
>TRBV19
CASSGGTGRQETQYF
>TRBV7-9
CASSLSHPNQPQHF
>TRBV4-1
CASSQDRDNNYGYTF
>TRBV2
CASSQDRSEAFF
>TRBV6-6
CASRGVAEGVWETQYF
>TRBV19
CASNSRTGWNSPLHF
>TRBV6-6
CASSTPGGGNTETQYF
>TRBV7-3
CASSRTRGYEQYF
>TRBV5-1
CASSPTGSTNEKLFF
>TRBV18
CASSHRSPDGYTF
>TRBV6-1
CASSEASGGGRPQHF
>TRBV21-1
CASFKDRGDRGQYF
>TRBV2
CASTLFHTEAFF
>TRBV10-2
CASSEGDGFENQPQHF
>TRBV6-4
CASSEGRGGTDTQYF
>TRBV2
CALLPAGAYEQYF
>TRBV28
CASSSGQGGTPRTF
>TRBV27
CASSSGTLAEQYF
>TRBV5-1
CASSLKGGRSDTQYF
>TRBV7-2
CASSPGGLGQPQHF
>TRBV7-7
CASSPGSEGNEQFF
>TRBV7-6
CASSRTRGLDEKLFF
>TRBV29-1
CSVEQGPTNEKLFF
>TRBV9
CASSVTSGLAEGSNTGELFF
>TRBV27
CASSTGDYLGYTF
>TRBV6-6
CASRSREVYGYTF
>TRBV6-5
CASRVGQNTEAFF